This record looks at one T cell receptor beta chain sequence and its context. Its target is unknown. For TCR beta, libraries came from quantitative 5'-RACE with molecular barcodes. TCRdb fed the 5' RACE reads into MiXCR, producing one record per CDR3 protein. Of roughly 68,000 distinct CDR3 sequences listed, around 6.4% are singletons. The record originates from a study of CD8 T cells in ankylosing spondylitis. General observations from the study: What seemed typical of ankylosing spondylitis blood was a TCR beta motif built from several highly homologous variants. Within matched ankylosing spondylitis synovial fluid, disease-linked clones were reportedly significantly enriched.

The CDR3 contains 16 residues. CDR1 GTSNPN and CDR2 SVGIG come from the germline V gene (reference sequence). V lost 6 bases and J lost 5; bases outside the gene matches: 14. The V gene is TRBV30, the J gene TRBJ2-1, with 9 bases lining up with TRBD2. The sequence derives from a male donor with ankylosing spondylitis. The sequencing sample was made of synovial fluid, either unsorted or a sorted T cell fraction (not recorded which). In nucleotides, the CDR3 is TGTGCCTGCCCACCACGATCGGGACTAGCTAACAATGAGCAGTTCTTC. Translating gives CACPPRSGLANNEQFF.